The 27 T cell receptor beta chains reported below all come from one sample, sequenced in a study of T cells in Graves' hyperthyroidism and ophthalmopathy (dated by TCRdb to between 2017 and 2020). Preparation of the library involved multiplex PCR. Sequencing took place on an Illumina HiSeq 2000. TCR beta CDR3 regions were amplified from RNA transcripts. The first round of RT-PCR for the TCR CDR3 was performed with the HTBI primer set and the Qiagen OneStep RT-PCR kit. The raw public data were reprocessed by TCRdb itself: fastp quality trimming at Q25, MiXCR clonotype calling, in-frame beta chains only. When rows share a CDR3 protein, they turn into one entry using the most common DNA and genes. The sample table lists over 500,000 distinct CDR3 sequences, 12% to 15% of them with a count of one. The ten largest clonotypes hold 11% to 15% of the sample. Sequenced material: blood. These receptors came from a woman aged 35 to 49 with Graves' hyperthyroidism.

This clonotype appeared many times. The chain recombines TRBV6-1 with TRBJ2-7; D gene uncertain. The CDR3 runs 13 residues. Germline V CDR1 and CDR2: MNHNS, SASEGT. With 7 bases removed from V and 2 bases from J, the gap between germline ends came to 12 bases. The DNA of the CDR3 is TGTGCCAGCATCTCGGACCGTACCTACGAGCAGTACTTC. Protein: CASISDRTYEQYF.

The chain has TRBV25-1 and TRBJ1-1; tentatively, D is TRBD1 (6 bases). The CDR3 contains 16 residues. Germline V gene sequence: CDR1 MGHDK, CDR2 SYGVNS. Trimming removed 5 bases at V and 5 bases at J, with 21 bases between. For the CDR3, the DNA is TGTGCCAGCAGTCAAACCGGACAGAGTTGGGGGACTGAAGCTTTCTTT. It is translated as CASSQTGQSWGTEAFF.

The sample holds many counts of this clonotype. The chain combines TRBV6-1 with TRBJ2-7, with 7 nucleotides matching TRBD1. The CDR3 runs to 14 residues. Unmatched junction bases numbered 12, after V lost 6 bases and J lost 7 bases. CDR1 and CDR2 (germline): MNHNS, SASEGT. In nucleotides, the CDR3 is TGTGCCAGCAGCCCCGACAGGGTTCGAGATGAGCAGTACTTC. Translating it yields CASSPDRVRDEQYF.

This clonotype was observed at least ten times. The CDR3 sequence: CASSPQGNGGNTIYF. CDR3 nucleotides: TGTGCCAGCAGCCCGCAGGGTAATGGTGGAAACACCATATATTTT. The chain employs TRBV7-8 and TRBJ1-3; maybe TRBD1 (5 bases). The V and J ends lost 5 bases and 3 bases respectively, with 14 bases between them. Looked up from germline, CDR1 is SGHVS and CDR2 is FQNEAQ. There are 15 residues in the CDR3.

This clonotype was detected ten times or more. This chain connects TRBV20-1 to TRBJ2-5, with a possible D match to TRBD1 (5 bases). V lost 3 bases and J lost 0, with 14 bases in between. This CDR3 contains 15 residues. Germline values: CDR1 DFQATT, CDR2 SNEGSKA (reference sequence). CDR3 protein: CSARGQGSYQETQYF. CDR3 nucleotides: TGCAGTGCTAGGGGTCAGGGCTCGTACCAAGAGACCCAGTACTTC.

This clonotype came up many times. This chain joins TRBV28 and TRBJ2-7; 9 bases map to TRBD2. V lost 6 bases to trimming and J lost 3 bases; unmatched junction nucleotides: 9. The CDR3 is made up of 15 amino acids. Germline CDR1 MDHEN, CDR2 SYDVKM. In DNA form, the CDR3 reads TGTGCCAGCAGGCCTCCTAGCGGGACCCTCTACGAGCAGTACTTC. It translates to CASRPPSGTLYEQYF.

Concerning this clonotype itself: A much larger clone sits a single nucleotide away, making a read error possible. The rearrangement uses TRBV10-3 and TRBJ2-1, with 7 bases fitting TRBD1. The CDR3 has 12 residues. The V and J ends lost 6 bases and 10 bases, in that order; junction bases with no gene match: 6. CDR1 and CDR2 (germline): ENHRY, SYGVKD. CDR3 residues: CAIRATGDEQFF. CDR3 coding DNA: TGTGCCATCAGGGCTACAGGGGACGAGCAGTTCTTC.

Concerning this clonotype itself: This may be a read error, as it is one base from a much larger clone. The chain uses TRBV27 and TRBJ1-1; D ambiguous. This CDR3 contains 14 residues. Germline V lookup: CDR1 MNHEY, CDR2 SMNVEV (reference sequence). The CDR3 sequence is CTSSLGFDGTEAFF. The CDR3, as DNA: TGTACCAGCAGTCTAGGATTTGATGGCACTGAAGCTTTCTTT.

The chain uses TRBV9 and TRBJ2-7, with 9 positions matching TRBD2. Germline V lookup: CDR1 SGDLS, CDR2 YYNGEE. CDR3 length: 15 amino acids. V gave up 2 bases and J gave up 5 bases; unmatched junction bases: 8. The CDR3 bases are TGTGCCAGCAGCGTGCTAGCGGGATCGTATGACGAGCAGTACTTC. It encodes CASSVLAGSYDEQYF.

V gene TRBV7-8 combines with J gene TRBJ2-1, with D tentatively TRBD1 or TRBD2 (5 bases each). This CDR3 has 16 residues. CDR1 and CDR2 (germline): SGHVS, FQNEAQ. Trimming took 5 bases from V and 0 from J, leaving 14 bases between them. The CDR3 coding sequence is TGTGCCAGCAGCCTAGGGGACCCGAACTCCTACAATGAGCAGTTCTTC. The encoded protein is CASSLGDPNSYNEQFF. The full variable domain, completed using reference TRBV7-8 and TRBJ2-1, is GAGVSQSPRYKVAKRGQDVALRCDPISGHVSLFWYQQALGQGPEFLTYFQNEAQLDKSGLPSDRFFAERPEGSVSTLKIQRTQQEDSAVYLCASSLGDPNSYNEQFFGPGTRLTVL.

This clonotype has only a few counts. The V and J genes are TRBV7-2 and TRBJ2-2, with 12 bases aligning to TRBD2. Germline CDR1 reads SGHTA; CDR2 reads FQGNSA. CDR3 length: 17 amino acids. With V trimmed by 2 bases and J by 5 bases, 6 bases remained unmatched. CDR3 DNA sequence: TGTGCCAGCAGCTTACGGACTAGCGGGACCGGGACCGGGGAGCTGTTTTTT. This sequence encodes CASSLRTSGTGTGELFF.

In its sample, this clonotype was seen many times. The CDR3 DNA follows: TGTGCCAGCAGTTTCGGACTAGCGGGAATCACAGATACGCAGTATTTT. Its translation: CASSFGLAGITDTQYF. This chain joins TRBV27 and TRBJ2-3; 12 positions agree with TRBD2. Losses at the gene ends were 3 bases for V and 2 bases for J; bases not matched to a gene: 3. The germline gives CDR1 MNHEY, CDR2 SMNVEV (reference sequence). The length of the CDR3 is 16 residues.

This chain uses TRBV7-2 with TRBJ2-5; TRBD2 aligns across 11 bases. Germline V gives CDR1 SGHTA, CDR2 FQGNSA. This CDR3 has 19 residues. J was trimmed by 4 bases and V by 0 bases; bases with no gene match: 13. The CDR3 coding sequence is TGTGCCAGCAGCTTAGCAGTGGGACTAGCGGACCAGAAGGGAGAGACCCAGTACTTC. Residues: CASSLAVGLADQKGETQYF.

Points on this clonotype: A single base separates this from a much larger clone, so it may be a read error. The rearrangement joins TRBV20-1 to TRBJ2-3, with 7 bases that match TRBD2. Per the germline V gene, CDR1 is DFQATT and CDR2 is SNEGSKA (reference sequence). The CDR3 is 15 amino acids. The DNA for the CDR3 is TGCAGTGCTAGAGATACCCTAGCGGCCGCAGATGCGCAGTATTTT. This encodes CSARDTLAAADAQYF.

This clonotype was counted at least ten times. The rearrangement uses TRBV6-1 and TRBJ2-3; D is perhaps TRBD2 (5 bases). Trimming shortened V by 0 bases and J by 1 base, and 8 bases separated the two germline ends. CDR3 length: 15 amino acids. Germline lookup yields CDR1 MNHNS and CDR2 SASEGT. CDR3: CASSEAGVRTDTQYF. The CDR3 DNA is TGTGCCAGCAGTGAAGCCGGGGTTCGCACAGATACGCAGTATTTT.

This clonotype has at least ten counts. The CDR3 loop reads CSARAPGYSGSLDEQFF. Written as DNA, the CDR3 is TGCAGTGCTAGAGCTCCGGGGTACAGCGGGAGTCTGGATGAGCAGTTCTTC. The V gene is TRBV20-1, the J gene TRBJ2-1, with 8 bases aligning to TRBD2. Losses at the gene ends were 1 base for V and 8 bases for J; bases not matched to a gene: 16. Germline loops: CDR1 DFQATT, CDR2 SNEGSKA (reference sequence). This CDR3 is 17 amino acids long.

The chain joins TRBV9 to TRBJ1-4, with D uncertain. Germline CDR1 and CDR2: SGDLS and YYNGEE. The CDR3 length is 12 residues. Trimming pared 4 bases from V and 8 bases from J, leaving 9 bases between. The CDR3 here is CASSLVTEKLFF. CDR3 bases: TGTGCCAGCAGCTTAGTGACAGAAAAACTGTTTTTT. Combining the CDR3 with reference TRBV9 and TRBJ1-4 gives the whole variable domain DSGVTQTPKHLITATGQRVTLRCSPRSGDLSVYWYQQSLDQGLQFLIQYYNGEERAKGNILERFSAQQFPDLHSELNLSSLELGDSALYFCASSLVTEKLFFGSGTQLSVL.

V is TRBV9 and J is TRBJ1-2; D is possibly TRBD1 (6 bases). Trimming removed 0 bases at V and 5 bases at J, with 20 bases between. Germline V CDR1 and CDR2: SGDLS, YYNGEE. The CDR3 runs 17 residues. For the CDR3, the DNA is TGTGCCAGCAGCGTAGGTGGTTGGCAGGGGAAGGGTTATGGCTACACCTTC. Translation: CASSVGGWQGKGYGYTF.

This clonotype was counted ten times or more. J is TRBJ2-3 and V is TRBV24-1; D unclear. This CDR3 comprises 20 residues. Looked up from germline, CDR1 is KGHDR and CDR2 is SFDVKD. V gave up 3 bases and J gave up 2 bases, with 26 bases separating them. The CDR3 nucleotides read TGTGCCACCAGTGATCGGACCCGAGGCTCCCCCGGAACACTCACAGATACGCAGTATTTT. It encodes CATSDRTRGSPGTLTDTQYF.

This clonotype showed up just a few times. The rearrangement uses TRBV9 and TRBJ2-5, with D hard to call. CDR1 and CDR2 from the germline V gene are SGDLS and YYNGEE. Trimming cost V 0 bases and J 4 bases, with 10 bases left between them. The CDR3 covers 14 residues. The CDR3 DNA is TGTGCCAGCAGCGTAGAGGCGGTTCGAGAGACCCAGTACTTC. Translated, it gives CASSVEAVRETQYF.

This rearrangement joins TRBV20-1 to TRBJ1-5; D unresolved. V gave up 5 bases and J gave up 0 bases, with 11 bases separating them. Germline loops: CDR1 DFQATT, CDR2 SNEGSKA (reference sequence). CDR3 size: 14 residues. The CDR3 sequence is CSAAHPDSNQPQHF. As DNA, the CDR3 is TGCAGTGCTGCTCACCCAGATAGCAATCAGCCCCAGCATTTT.

This clonotype has a count of ten or more. V is TRBV15 and J is TRBJ2-7; D unclear. The CDR3 extends over 14 amino acids. V lost 1 base and J lost 2, with 9 bases in between. Per germline, CDR1 LNHNV and CDR2 YYDKDF (reference sequence). CDR3 nucleotide sequence: TGTGCCACCAGCAGAGGGAGAGCTACCTACGAGCAGTACTTC. This sequence encodes CATSRGRATYEQYF.

This clonotype has ten or more counts. The rearrangement links TRBV20-1 to TRBJ2-1; 7 bases map to TRBD1. CDR3 size: 12 residues. The V gene end was trimmed by 6 bases and the J gene end by 8 bases; junction bases not matched to a gene: 7. Germline-derived CDR1 and CDR2 are DFQATT and SNEGSKA (reference sequence). The CDR3 sequence: CSAFNQGDEQFF. CDR3 DNA: TGCAGTGCATTCAACCAGGGGGATGAGCAGTTCTTC.

The rearrangement uses TRBV6-1 and TRBJ2-7; D is uncertain. The V gene lost 8 bases and the J gene lost 2 bases, with 13 bases spanning the gap. The CDR3 loop spans 13 amino acids. CDR1 and CDR2 (germline): MNHNS, SASEGT. The CDR3 here is CASWVPGPYEQYF. CDR3 DNA sequence: TGTGCCAGCTGGGTCCCCGGACCCTACGAGCAGTACTTC.

This clonotype showed up many times. The genes are TRBV2 and TRBJ1-1; D uncertain. The length of the CDR3 is 13 residues. Germline V gene data show CDR1 as SNHLY and CDR2 as FYNNEI. V was clipped by 2 bases and J by 1 base, with 5 bases between them. CDR3 bases: TGTGCCAGCAGTGAATCCCAGAACACTGAAGCTTTCTTT. It specifies CASSESQNTEAFF.

This clonotype was seen only a few times. This chain links TRBV7-2 with TRBJ2-6; tentative D call: TRBD1 (6 bases). Trimming removed 2 bases from V and 4 bases from J, with 18 bases in between. The CDR3 has 18 amino acids. Germline CDR1 SGHTA, CDR2 FQGNSA. The CDR3 nucleotides read TGTGCCAGCAGCTTATTGACAGGTCTCCCGGGAGGGGCCAACGTCCTGACTTTC. Translating it yields CASSLLTGLPGGANVLTF.

This clonotype was recorded at least ten times. The V and J genes are TRBV2 and TRBJ1-3; D not resolved. Trimming cost V 2 bases and J 0 bases, with 17 bases left between them. Germline assignment: CDR1 SNHLY and CDR2 FYNNEI. This CDR3 has 18 residues. In DNA form, the CDR3 reads TGTGCCAGCAGTGAACGAGGAGACACTCTCTTCTCTGGAAACACCATATATTTT. It is translated as CASSERGDTLFSGNTIYF.